The present T cell receptor (beta chain) was sequenced within a study of neurological immune-mediated disorders. TCRdb fed the 5' RACE reads into MiXCR, producing one record per CDR3 protein. Found here are around 78,000 distinct CDR3 sequences, over 15% of them singletons; the top ten hold roughly 15%. Sequenced: PBMCs. The TCR originated in a woman aged 40 to 50 in good health.

The CDR3 DNA sequence: TGCGCCAGCAGCTTGGGCCGGAGGAACACTGAAGCTTTCTTT. It is translated as CASSLGRRNTEAFF. The J gene is TRBJ1-1, the V gene TRBV5-1; D call uncertain. Germline CDR1 reads SGHRS; CDR2 reads YFSETQ. The CDR3 sequence is 14 residues long. V lost 0 bases and J 1 base, leaving 7 bases between the germline ends.